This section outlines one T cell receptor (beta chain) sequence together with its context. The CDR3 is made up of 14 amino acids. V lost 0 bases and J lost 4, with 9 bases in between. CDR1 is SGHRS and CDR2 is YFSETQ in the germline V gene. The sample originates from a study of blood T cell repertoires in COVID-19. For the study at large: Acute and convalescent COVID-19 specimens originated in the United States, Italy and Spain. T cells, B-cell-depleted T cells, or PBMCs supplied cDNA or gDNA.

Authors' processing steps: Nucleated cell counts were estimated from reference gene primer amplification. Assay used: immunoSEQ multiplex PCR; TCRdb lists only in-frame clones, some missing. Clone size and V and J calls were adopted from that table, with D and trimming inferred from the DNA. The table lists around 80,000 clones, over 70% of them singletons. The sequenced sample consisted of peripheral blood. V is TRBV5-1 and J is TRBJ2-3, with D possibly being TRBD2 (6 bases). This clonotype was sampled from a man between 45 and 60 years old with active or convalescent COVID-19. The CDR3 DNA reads TGCGCCAGCAGCTTGGTCGGGGAGGCAGATACGCAGTATTTT. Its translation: CASSLVGEADTQYF.